A selection of T cell receptor beta chains follows, all from one sample in a study of blood T cell repertoires in COVID-19. The repertoire was sequenced with immunoSEQ multiplex PCR; TCRdb's copy has only in-frame clones and lacks some. The top ten clones hold less than 3.5% of a sample with more than 300,000 clones, about 90% of them seen once. Sequenced material: peripheral blood. These receptors all stem from a woman younger than 30 who had recovered from COVID-19. CDR3s include the opening cysteine and the closing phenylalanine or tryptophan.

TRBV9,16,TRBJ2-3,CASRADRGVGTDTQYF
TRBV11-3,15,TRBJ2-5,CASSSLDRGPETQYF
TRBV3-1/TRBV3-2,15,TRBJ2-5,CASSLGTGLQETQYF
TRBV4-3,11,TRBJ2-1,CASSQLNEQFF
TRBV18,16,TRBJ2-5,CASSPAIRGKLETQYF
TRBV6-2/TRBV6-3,14,TRBJ1-2,CASSYPARRDGYTF
TRBV27,16,TRBJ2-5,CASSRTPGLGGETQYF
TRBV5-1,15,TRBJ2-1,CASSLGLAAGDEQFF
TRBV19,15,TRBJ2-1,CASSQPRDRGHEQFF
TRBV5-4,17,TRBJ2-5,CASSLGREVGTGETQYF
TRBV3-1/TRBV3-2,14,TRBJ1-2,CASSQLTGVGGYTF
TRBV21-1,17,TRBJ1-1,CASSIPRDRGPWAEAFF
TRBV5-4,15,TRBJ2-3,CASSLQGESTDTQYF
TRBV6-2/TRBV6-3,15,TRBJ1-2,CASSYSRTTNYGYTF
TRBV29-1,14,TRBJ1-5,CSVATGVDNQPQHF
TRBV11-2,19,TRBJ2-6,CASSGVMDRLPSGANVLTF
TRBV4-3,16,TRBJ2-1,CASSQDSGTLYNEQFF
TRBV2,15,TRBJ1-6,CASSRDRSYNSPLHF
TRBV7-9,16,TRBJ2-5,CASSLVFDGGRETQYF
TRBV2,16,TRBJ2-3,CASAGVAGWGTDTQYF
TRBV5-4,19,TRBJ1-1,CASSLYPPEGNDRDTEAFF
TRBV6-5,14,TRBJ2-2,CASSRGVDTGELFF
TRBV7-8,14,TRBJ2-1,CASSLVTTAYGQFF
TRBV27,14,TRBJ2-1,CASRPGGGYNEQFF
TRBV9,17,TRBJ2-1,CASSPGTSGGSYNEQFF
TRBV18,15,TRBJ1-1,CASSPDRARDTEAFF
TRBV6-5,15,TRBJ2-3,CASSTQQSSTDTQYF
TRBV10-3,15,TRBJ2-3,CAISGTRGNTDTQYF
TRBV19,14,TRBJ1-5,CASSPTGEGQPQHF
TRBV5-6,14,TRBJ2-1,CASSLGAGYNEQFF
TRBV12-3/TRBV12-4,12,TRBJ2-3,CASRPSSDTQYF
TRBV5-5,17,TRBJ2-1,CASSLGLRESSYNEQFF
TRBV7-2,15,TRBJ1-5,CASSLTGGGSQPQHF
TRBV7-9,16,TRBJ1-4,CASSPTRGQGPGELFF
TRBV7-9,15,TRBJ2-1,CASSPRDRTYNEQFF